Listed here are 18 T cell receptor beta chains from one sample, sequenced in a study of T cells and Merkel cell carcinoma outcomes. Here immunoSEQ multiplex PCR was the method, and the copy in TCRdb shows in-frame clones only, minus some. The sample holds about 19,000 clones, over 75% seen once. Sequencing used tumor tissue from Merkel cell carcinoma. The receptors originated from a human donor with Merkel cell carcinoma.

This clone is a singleton in its sample. CDR3 loop: CASSLGQGWFSGANVLTF. The CDR3 bases are TGTGCCAGCAGCTTGGGACAGGGCTGGTTCTCTGGGGCCAACGTCCTGACTTTC. This chain connects TRBV5-4 to TRBJ2-6; 7 bases line up with TRBD1. V gave up 0 bases and J gave up 0 bases; unmatched junction bases: 6. This CDR3 region has 18 residues. CDR1 and CDR2 (germline): SGHNT, YYREEE (reference sequence).

J is TRBJ1-6 and V is TRBV6-5, with a possible D match to TRBD1 (6 bases). CDR1 is MNHEY and CDR2 is SVGAGI in the germline V gene. Between the trimmed V and J ends, which lost 5 bases and 5 bases, there was a span of 13 bases. CDR3 length: 15 amino acids. The CDR3 nucleotides read TGTGCCAGCAGTCCTACAGGGAGTGATAATTCACCCCTCCACTTT. It encodes CASSPTGSDNSPLHF.

The chain employs TRBV7-9 and TRBJ2-7, with 7 bases lining up with TRBD2. The CDR3 has 16 residues. V dropped 5 bases and J dropped 2; count of bases not matched to a gene: 12. The germline V gene encodes CDR1 SEHNR and CDR2 FQNEAQ (reference sequence). CDR3 sequence (DNA): TGTGCCAGCAGCCCCGAATCAGGTCTAGCGGCCTACGAGCAGTACTTC. This gives the protein CASSPESGLAAYEQYF.

This chain links TRBV5-1 with TRBJ2-3; D is perhaps TRBD2 (7 bases). CDR1 is SGHRS and CDR2 is YFSETQ in the germline V gene. Trimming removed 6 bases from V and 7 bases from J, with 24 bases in between. This CDR3 is 16 amino acids long. The CDR3 region is CASKLHRRGGDHTQYF. The DNA for the CDR3 is TGCGCCAGCAAATTGCACAGACGAGGGGGGGACCATACGCAGTATTTT.

The V gene is TRBV2, the J gene TRBJ1-2; D call uncertain. CDR3 length equals 13 residues. CDR1 and CDR2 (germline): SNHLY, FYNNEI. Trimming stripped 0 bases from V and 2 bases from J, with 4 bases between. The CDR3 sequence: CASSEALNYGYTF. The CDR3 region has the DNA TGTGCCAGCAGTGAAGCTCTAAACTATGGCTACACCTTC.

The genes are TRBV5-1 and TRBJ2-2; D remains unclear. V lost 0 bases and J lost 4, with 10 bases in between. CDR1 is SGHRS, CDR2 YFSETQ, per germline. The CDR3 consists of 15 residues. This CDR3 is CASSLGVTFTGELFF. The CDR3 DNA reads TGCGCCAGCAGCTTGGGGGTCACCTTCACCGGGGAGCTGTTTTTT.

The V call is TRBV27, the J call TRBJ1-1; D remains unclear. Trimming removed 6 bases from V and 0 bases from J, with 11 bases in between. From germline, CDR1 is MNHEY and CDR2 SMNVEV (reference sequence). This CDR3 contains 14 residues. The CDR3, as DNA: TGTGCCAGCAGCGGTGGGATAATGAACACTGAAGCTTTCTTT. Protein: CASSGGIMNTEAFF.

The chain employs TRBV7-9 and TRBJ2-1, with a tentative D call TRBD1 (6 bases). Germline assignment: CDR1 SEHNR and CDR2 FQNEAQ (reference sequence). V was cut by 1 base and J by 0 bases, with 13 bases left in between. The CDR3 is 17 residues long. CDR3 bases: TGTGCCAGCAGCTTAGAAACAGGGCCCCTCTCCTACAATGAGCAGTTCTTC. Its translation: CASSLETGPLSYNEQFF.

The chain is built from TRBV18 and TRBJ1-2; 7 nucleotides match TRBD1. Looked up from germline, CDR1 is KGHSH and CDR2 is LQKENI. The CDR3 has 13 amino acids. Germline trimming cut 3 bases from V and 3 bases from J; bases unmatched to any gene: 1. In DNA form, the CDR3 reads TGTGCCAGCTCACCCGACAGGGACTATGGCTACACCTTC. The encoded protein is CASSPDRDYGYTF.

The gene calls are TRBV25-1 and TRBJ1-4; 7 nucleotides agree with TRBD1. Germline CDR1 reads MGHDK; CDR2 reads SYGVNS. Losses at the gene ends were 6 bases for V and 7 bases for J; bases not matched to a gene: 8. The length of the CDR3 is 14 residues. The CDR3 DNA is TGTGCCAGCAGAACAGGGGTACCGGGTGAAAAACTGTTTTTT. Amino acid sequence: CASRTGVPGEKLFF.

The chain combines TRBV25-1 with TRBJ2-3; 13 bases align to TRBD2. CDR1 is MGHDK and CDR2 is SYGVNS in the germline V gene. The length of the CDR3 is 16 residues. V lost 5 bases to trimming and J lost 2 bases; unmatched junction nucleotides: 4. Here the CDR3 DNA reads TGTGCCAGCAGTCCGGGACTAGCGGGGTACACAGATACGCAGTATTTT. Residues: CASSPGLAGYTDTQYF. Variable domain in full (rest from reference TRBV25-1 and TRBJ2-3): EADIYQTPRYLVIGTGKKITLECSQTMGHDKMYWYQQDPGMELHLIHYSYGVNSTEKGDLSSESTVSRIRTEHFPLTLESARPSHTSQYLCASSPGLAGYTDTQYFGPGTRLTVL.

The gene calls are TRBV5-1 and TRBJ2-3; the match to TRBD2 covers 7 bases. The ends lost 1 base at V and 2 bases at J; junction bases unmatched: 13. Germline V gives CDR1 SGHRS, CDR2 YFSETQ. CDR3 length: 18 amino acids. CDR3 nucleotides: TGCGCCAGCAGCTTGTGGGGGGAGGGCGGTCGACCCACAGATACGCAGTATTTT. Translation: CASSLWGEGGRPTDTQYF.

The chain recombines TRBV11-3 with TRBJ2-2, with D uncertain. The germline V gene has CDR1 SGHNT and CDR2 YENEEA. Deletions cut 8 bases from V and 1 base from J, with 11 bases between. The CDR3 contains 14 residues. CDR3 region: CASHDQLNTGELFF. DNA for the CDR3: TGTGCCAGCCACGACCAGTTGAACACCGGGGAGCTGTTTTTT. The whole variable domain, remainder taken from reference TRBV11-3 and TRBJ2-2, is EAGVVQSPRYKIIEKKQPVAFWCNPISGHNTLYWYLQNLGQGPELLIRYENEEAVDDSQLPKDRFSAERLKGVDSTLKIQPAELGDSAVYLCASHDQLNTGELFFGEGSRLTVL.

This chain links TRBV7-8 with TRBJ1-5, with D possibly TRBD1 on 5 matching bases. Trimming pared 0 bases from V and 0 bases from J, leaving 12 bases between. Germline V gene sequence: CDR1 SGHVS, CDR2 FQNEAQ. This CDR3 has 17 residues. In DNA form, the CDR3 reads TGTGCCAGCAGCTTAGCGTCGGGACGGTATAGCAATCAGCCCCAGCATTTT. It codes for CASSLASGRYSNQPQHF.

V and J are TRBV5-1 and TRBJ2-3; D is ambiguous. The CDR3 sequence is 16 residues long. V lost 0 bases and J lost 0, with 11 bases in between. Germline loops: CDR1 SGHRS, CDR2 YFSETQ. As DNA, the CDR3 is TGCGCCAGCAGCTTGGCCCCGCCATCTAGCACAGATACGCAGTATTTT. As protein: CASSLAPPSSTDTQYF.

The chain uses TRBV29-1 and TRBJ2-6; no definite D call. Trimming cost V 2 bases and J 2 bases, with 4 bases left between them. This CDR3 is built from 13 residues. Germline CDR1 is SQVTM and CDR2 is ANQGSEA. The CDR3, as DNA: TGCAGCGTTGAAAGAGCTGGGGCCAACGTCCTGACTTTC. It is translated as CSVERAGANVLTF.

The chain employs TRBV5-4 and TRBJ2-2, with no clear D. The CDR3 loop spans 12 amino acids. Trimming took 4 bases from V and 3 from J, leaving 4 bases between them. Germline V CDR1 and CDR2: SGHNT, YYREEE (reference sequence). The CDR3 is CASSPHTGELFF. As DNA, the CDR3 is TGTGCCAGCAGCCCGCACACCGGGGAGCTGTTTTTT.

This chain joins TRBV2 and TRBJ2-5; possibly TRBD2 for D (6 bases). Germline CDR1 is SNHLY and CDR2 is FYNNEI. Trimming left V 6 bases short and J 0 bases short, with 14 bases between. CDR3 length: 15 amino acids. The chain's CDR3 is CASSLGLRDQETQYF. Here the CDR3 DNA reads TGTGCCAGCAGCCTCGGACTACGAGACCAAGAGACCCAGTACTTC.